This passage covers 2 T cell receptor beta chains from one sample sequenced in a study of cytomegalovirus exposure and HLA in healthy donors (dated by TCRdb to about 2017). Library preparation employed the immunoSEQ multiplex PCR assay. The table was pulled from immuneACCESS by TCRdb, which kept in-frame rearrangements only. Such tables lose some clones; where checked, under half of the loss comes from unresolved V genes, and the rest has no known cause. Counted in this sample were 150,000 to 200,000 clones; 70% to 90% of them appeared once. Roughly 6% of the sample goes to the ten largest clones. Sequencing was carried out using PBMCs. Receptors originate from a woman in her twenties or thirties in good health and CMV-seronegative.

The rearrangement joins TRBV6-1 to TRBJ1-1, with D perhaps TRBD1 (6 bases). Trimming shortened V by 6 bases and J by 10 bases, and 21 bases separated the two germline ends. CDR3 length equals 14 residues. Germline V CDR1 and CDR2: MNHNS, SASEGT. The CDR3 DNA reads TGTGCCAGCAGCCCCCGTGCGGGGGGCGCGTTAGCTTTCTTT. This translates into CASSPRAGGALAFF.

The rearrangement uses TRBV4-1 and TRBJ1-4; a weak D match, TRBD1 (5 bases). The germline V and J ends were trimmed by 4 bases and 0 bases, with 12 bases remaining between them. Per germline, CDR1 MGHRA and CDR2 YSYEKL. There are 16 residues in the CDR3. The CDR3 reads CASSRGATPTNEKLFF. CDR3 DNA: TGCGCCAGCAGCCGAGGGGCCACGCCAACTAATGAAAAACTGTTTTTT.